A single sample is the source of the 13 T cell receptor beta chains below, sequenced in a study of tissue T cells after allogeneic stem cell transplantation. Measured with immunoSEQ multiplex PCR; TCRdb has only the in-frame clones, and not every one. The sample carries about 48,000 clones, approximately 70% recorded once. The sequencing input was sorted cells pooled from one or two spleens. These receptors all stem from a pool of C57BL/6 mice in good health.

In regard to this clone: Gene names are the mouse ones. Read coverage stops 1 residue before the CDR3 terminus; the germline J gene supplies the remainder. V usage is TRBV16 and J usage is TRBJ1-5; D unclear. V lost 2 bases, J lost 3 bases, and 2 bases lay in between. In germline, CDR1 is SGHSA, CDR2 FRNQAP. CDR3 length: 12 residues. CDR3 DNA (partial): TGTGCAAGCAGCTTAAGCAACCAGGCTCCGCTT. Protein product: CASSLSNQAPL. From start to end, the CDR3 is CASSLSNQAPLF.

With regard to this clone: The germline and genes are mouse ones. The sequence runs out 1 residue before the end of the CDR3; the remainder is reconstructed from the germline J gene. The chain joins TRBV20 to TRBJ2-7, with a tentative D call TRBD1 (6 bases). There are 12 residues in the CDR3. Germline V gene lookup returns CDR1 GFQATS and CDR2 STVNSAI. Trimming pared 5 bases from V and 4 bases from J, leaving 12 bases between. The CDR3 bases that were read are TGTGGTGCTGTGGGACAAAAATATGAACAGTAC. It codes for CGAVGQKYEQY. The entire CDR3 reads CGAVGQKYEQYF.

Note on this clone: Here the gene names and germline are mouse. Read sequence stops 1 residue before the CDR3 end, and the germline J gene provides the missing end. This chain connects TRBV31 to TRBJ2-5, with 8 bases lining up with TRBD2. CDR3 length: 14 residues. Trimming took 1 base from V and 2 from J; bases not matched to a gene: 2. CDR1 and CDR2 from the germline V gene are GKSSPN and SITVG. The DNA read from the CDR3 is TGTGCCTGGAGTCAGTGGGGGGGCCAAGACACCCAGTAC. Its protein is CAWSQWGGQDTQY. The entire CDR3 sequence reads CAWSQWGGQDTQYF.

For this clone: Genes and germline come from the mouse. The read terminates 1 residue before the CDR3 end, so the remaining end is supplied by the germline J gene. The rearrangement uses TRBV5 and TRBJ2-7; 11 bases agree with TRBD1. This CDR3 has 14 amino acids. V gave up 5 bases and J gave up 4 bases; unmatched junction bases: 4. Germline V gene lookup returns CDR1 LGHNA and CDR2 YNLKQL (reference sequence). CDR3 DNA, as far as it was read: TGTGCCAGCAGCACCCGGGACAGGGGGTATGAACAGTAC. Residues: CASSTRDRGYEQY. In full, the CDR3 is CASSTRDRGYEQYF.

Regarding this clone: Gene names are the mouse ones. The read comes to an end 1 residue before the CDR3 does, leaving the germline J gene to fill in the end. The genes are TRBV26 and TRBJ1-5; 8 bases line up with TRBD1. CDR3 size: 15 residues. V gave up 4 bases and J gave up 2 bases; unmatched junction bases: 4. The germline gives CDR1 KGHPV, CDR2 FQNQEV (reference sequence). Here the CDR3 reads CASSPTGGYNQAPLF. CDR3 bases read: TGTGCCAGCAGTCCCACAGGGGGATACAACCAGGCTCCGCTT.

Concerning this clone: All gene names here are mouse names. The read stops 1 residue short of the end of the CDR3; the missing end is completed from the germline J gene. The rearrangement joins TRBV3 to TRBJ1-6; tentative D call: TRBD1 (6 bases). TRBJ1-6 is treated as an ORF (open reading frame) with a function not yet certain. Germline CDR1 and CDR2: SNHLY and FYNGKV (reference sequence). The CDR3 extends over 13 amino acids. Trimming shortened V by 2 bases and J by 7 bases, and 6 bases separated the two germline ends. CDR3 DNA (partial): TGTGCCAGCAGCTTACAGGGGAATTCGCCCCTCTAC. Protein sequence: CASSLQGNSPLY. The whole CDR3 reads CASSLQGNSPLYF.

On this clone: The gene names here belong to mouse. The read finishes 1 residue shy of the CDR3 end, and the germline J gene is used to complete it. V gene TRBV3 combines with J gene TRBJ2-7; the match to TRBD2 covers 13 bases. Germline-derived CDR1 and CDR2 are SNHLY and FYNGKV (reference sequence). The J segment lost 7 bases and the V segment lost 4 bases, leaving 4 bases of the junction unmatched. This CDR3 contains 14 residues. CDR3 protein: CASSYGLGGQEQYF. The sequenced CDR3 bases are TGTGCCAGCAGCTACGGACTGGGGGGGCAGGAACAGTAC.

Notes on this clone: Gene names refer to mouse genes. Coverage ceases 1 residue before the CDR3 finishes, and the germline J gene fills in the end. This chain connects TRBV1 to TRBJ2-4, with TRBD1 matching 10 bases. The CDR3 covers 15 residues. V gave up 4 bases and J gave up 2 bases; unmatched junction bases: 3. Germline-derived CDR1 and CDR2 are NSQYPW and LRSPGD (reference sequence). The covered CDR3 bases are TGCACCTGCAGTGGGGGACAGGGGTTTCAAAACACCTTGTAC. This codes for CTCSGGQGFQNTLY. The whole CDR3 protein reads CTCSGGQGFQNTLYF. Variable domain in full (rest from reference TRBV1 and TRBJ2-4): VTLLEQNPRWRLVPRGQAVNLRCILKNSQYPWMSWYQQDLQKQLQWLFTLRSPGDKEVKSLPGADYLATRVTDTELRLQVANMSQGRTLYCTCSGGQGFQNTLYFGAGTRLSVL.

As for this clone: The germline and genes are mouse ones. The CDR3 goes on 1 residue after the read ends, and that part is filled in from the germline J gene. The J gene is TRBJ1-2, the V gene TRBV5; no reliable D call. The CDR3 runs to 13 residues. Per the germline V gene, CDR1 is LGHNA and CDR2 is YNLKQL (reference sequence). The V gene lost 0 bases and the J gene lost 5 bases, with 7 bases spanning the gap. The covered CDR3 bases are TGTGCCAGCAGCCAAGATTGGGGTTCCGACTACACC. It specifies CASSQDWGSDYT. The whole CDR3 region reads CASSQDWGSDYTF.

This clone was recorded a few times. Each gene name is a mouse one. The read terminates 1 residue before the CDR3 end, so the remaining end is supplied by the germline J gene. This chain links TRBV3 with TRBJ1-4; D remains ambiguous. V was shortened by 5 bases and J by 5 bases, with 9 bases between the two germline ends. The CDR3 is 13 amino acids. Germline V gene sequence: CDR1 SNHLY, CDR2 FYNGKV (reference sequence). Partial CDR3 DNA: TGTGCCAGCAGCCCGACACTAAACGAAAGATTATTT. Residues: CASSPTLNERLF. The CDR3 reads in full as CASSPTLNERLFF.

This clone occurred a few times. The germline and genes are mouse ones. Coverage ceases 1 residue before the CDR3 finishes, and the germline J gene fills in the end. The chain couples TRBV16 to TRBJ2-7; the D call may be TRBD1 or TRBD2 (5 bases each). The V end lost 0 bases, the J end lost 0 bases, and 12 bases lay between the germline ends. The CDR3 length is 16 residues. Germline CDR1 and CDR2: SGHSA and FRNQAP. The covered CDR3 bases are TGTGCAAGCAGCTTAGATAGGGGCCAGAGCTCCTATGAACAGTAC. It specifies CASSLDRGQSSYEQY. The full CDR3 is CASSLDRGQSSYEQYF.

About this clone itself: Gene names denote mouse genes. The CDR3 is cut off 1 residue early in the read; its end comes from the germline J gene. The V call is TRBV1, the J call TRBJ2-1; possible D gene TRBD2, 6 bases. The V gene's germline CDR1 is NSQYPW and CDR2 LRSPGD (reference sequence). The CDR3 length is 13 residues. V was trimmed by 3 bases and J by 7 bases, leaving 10 bases between them. The CDR3 bases that were read are TGCACCTGCAGTGCCGGGGGGAGGGCTGAGCAGTTC. It yields the protein CTCSAGGRAEQF. The entire CDR3 is CTCSAGGRAEQFF.

A note on this clone: Mouse gene names and germline throughout. The read ends 1 residue shy of where the CDR3 ends; the end is completed using the germline J gene. This chain links TRBV13-3 with TRBJ2-7; 11 nucleotides agree with TRBD1. The V and J ends lost 5 bases and 4 bases, in that order; junction bases with no gene match: 2. Germline values: CDR1 NNHDY, CDR2 SYVADS. The CDR3 covers 13 residues. The CDR3 bases that were read are TGTGCCAGCAGCCGGGACAGGGGGTATGAACAGTAC. The encoded protein is CASSRDRGYEQY. The CDR3 in its entirety is CASSRDRGYEQYF.